This T cell receptor beta chain was documented in a study of a mutant IDH1 vaccine in newly diagnosed glioma (dated by TCRdb to about 2021). As for the study more broadly: Vaccination was initiated 4-6 weeks after radiotherapy alone, or concurrently with temozolomide cycles in the chemotherapy-containing groups. Of the approximately 34 treated patients, approximately 60% were male and around 38% were female, and a mean age of 40.4 years was recorded. Prior to enrollment, patients had been given standard therapy consisting of radiotherapy alone, temozolomide alone, or radiochemotherapy with temozolomide, with the combination given to most patients. The week-35 safety follow-up took place at visit V12, and the week-47 end of study took place at visit V13. Six visits were used for peripheral blood collection: V03 (baseline), V05, V07, V10, V12 and V13. For exploratory analyses, approximately 23 treated patients had longitudinal TCRB deep sequencing done wherever samples were available.

As concerns this clone: Its cognate antigen has yet to be identified. Per-base quality was not reported, and no clone a single base away is much larger than it.

The library relied on the immunoSEQ multiplex PCR assay. The hsTCRB Kit was used according to the manufacturer's protocol to amplify rearranged TCR beta chain sequences. An Illumina MiSeq was used to sequence the TCRB libraries. In the source study's methods: The proprietary platform of the kit vendor was used for demultiplexing, trimming and gene mapping. TCRdb re-hosts the immuneACCESS table, in-frame sequences only. Its copies lack some clones; in the studies checked, an unresolved V gene accounts for under half of them, and the cause for the rest is not known. That table gives V, J and clone size, and the DNA gave D and trimming. For this sample there are tens of thousands of clones; approximately 79% appear just once. Of the sample, around a sixth falls within the top ten clones. CDR1 and CDR2 are read off the germline V gene as MNHEY and SVGAGI. The CDR3 runs 11 residues from the cysteine to the phenylalanine. Of the read, only the CDR3 DNA is kept; its 33 bases are in frame from base 1. The V end loses 6 bases and the J end loses 4 bases, and a stretch of 5 bases separates them.

Overall study results and their limits: According to the authors, sample limitations meant that analyses of patient blood samples could not be reproduced. PBMC samples for TCRB deep sequencing were selected based on availability. Immune responses induced by the vaccine were seen in around 94% of patients across multiple MHC alleles. No apparent relationship was observed between pseudoprogression and alterations in the top peripheral T cell clonotypes detected by TCRB sequencing.

The sample's time point label, decoded: week 47, end of study. Each vaccine dose, consisting of 300 ug of a 20-mer mutant IDH1 peptide in Montanide, was administered subcutaneously with topical imiquimod. Patients received eight vaccinations in weeks 1, 3, 5, 7, 11, 15, 19 and 23, corresponding to visits V03 through V10. All donors had newly diagnosed IDH1-mutant astrocytomas of WHO grade 3 or 4 that showed loss of nuclear ATRX. The samples were drawn from NOA16, a multicentre, single-arm, open-label phase I trial in Germany that tested a mutant IDH1 peptide vaccine in humans for the first time. Genomic DNA for TCRB sequencing was extracted from EDTA blood using the DNeasy Blood and Tissue Kit.

This sample comprised PBMCs, obtained from a glioma patient whose treatment included an IDH1 peptide vaccine. Here the chain combines TRBV6-5 and TRBJ2-3, with no reliable assignment of the D segment. The clonotype was recovered from a man aged 18 to 35 with glioma. Some clones in this sample may be carry-over from other donors' samples. CDR3 protein: CASRRADTQYF. The nucleotide sequence reads as follows: TGTGCCAGCAGGAGAGCAGATACGCAGTATTTT.